The 18 T cell receptor beta chains presented below share a single source sample, sequenced in a study of regulatory T cells in long-lasting Graves disease. As to time point: persistent/refractory GD, antithyroid drugs over 5 years with positive TRAb. The TCR library used RNA extracted from PBMCs. CDR3-region Arm-PCR and iRepertoire HTBI primers produced the TCR beta libraries. TCRdb redid the calling of the multiplex PCR reads with MiXCR, one entry per CDR3 protein. Among about 460,000 distinct CDR3 sequences listed, approximately 23% were seen once. The sample here was peripheral blood mononuclear cells (PBMCs), taken when the disease was refractory, from a patient treated with antithyroid drugs. The receptors were sampled from a female donor with Graves disease.

This clonotype occurred a few times. The rearrangement joins TRBV5-1 to TRBJ1-2, with D unclear. Per germline, CDR1 SGHRS and CDR2 YFSETQ. The CDR3 runs 13 residues. V lost 2 bases, J lost 4 bases, and 9 bases lay in between. CDR3 nucleotides: TGCGCCAGCAGCTTAGACAAGGCCTATGGCTACACCTTC. Its protein product is CASSLDKAYGYTF.

The chain employs TRBV10-3 and TRBJ2-1, with D hard to call. The length of the CDR3 is 15 residues. V lost 2 bases and J 0 bases, leaving 8 bases between the germline ends. Germline V gene lookup returns CDR1 ENHRY and CDR2 SYGVKD. The CDR3 region is CAISEQSSSYNEQFF. CDR3 DNA: TGTGCCATCAGTGAGCAGTCGAGCTCCTACAATGAGCAGTTCTTC.

Note on this clonotype: A clone one base away is much larger, so this may be a read error. The chain links TRBV12-3 or TRBV12-4 to TRBJ1-5; D is perhaps TRBD1 (5 bases). This CDR3 comprises 15 residues. The CDR3 DNA sequence: TGTGTCAGCATCAATGGGGGGAGCGGCAATCAGCCCCAGCATTTT. This codes for CVSINGGSGNQPQHF.

The table lists this clonotype with many counts. The gene calls are TRBV27 and TRBJ1-1; D unclear. CDR1 and CDR2 (germline): MNHEY, SMNVEV (reference sequence). With 4 bases removed from V and 0 bases from J, the gap between germline ends came to 9 bases. The CDR3 runs 14 residues. The CDR3 protein is CASSYQALNTEAFF. The CDR3 region has the DNA TGTGCCAGCAGTTACCAGGCCCTGAACACTGAAGCTTTCTTT.

This clonotype was detected a few times. CDR3 nucleotide sequence: TGTGCCTGCAACCTTGGAGGGGTTAACGAGCAGTACTTC. Its translation: CACNLGGVNEQYF. The V call is TRBV30, the J call TRBJ2-7, with D maybe TRBD2 (6 bases). This CDR3 spans 13 amino acids. Between the trimmed V and J ends, which lost 6 bases and 5 bases, there was a span of 17 bases. Germline V gives CDR1 GTSNPN, CDR2 SVGIG (reference sequence).

This clonotype was seen a handful of times. In DNA, the CDR3 is TGCAGTGCTCCACAACCTGGCGGGAGCTCCTACGAGCAGTACTTC. It encodes CSAPQPGGSSYEQYF. The rearrangement joins TRBV20-1 to TRBJ2-7, with TRBD2 matching over 7 bases. CDR3 length: 15 amino acids. The junction had 10 bases not matched to a gene; V was cut back by 5 bases and J by 0 bases. Germline-derived CDR1 and CDR2 are DFQATT and SNEGSKA (reference sequence).

This clonotype was counted ten times or more. This chain connects TRBV28 to TRBJ2-4, with 10 bases that match TRBD2. V gave up 5 bases and J gave up 6 bases; unmatched junction bases: 13. The germline gives CDR1 MDHEN, CDR2 SYDVKM. This CDR3 spans 17 amino acids. The chain's CDR3 is CASSPTSGISGGNIQYF. The DNA for the CDR3 is TGTGCCAGCAGTCCTACTAGCGGGATCTCCGGTGGAAACATTCAGTACTTC.

The chain employs TRBV19 and TRBJ2-7; the match to TRBD2 covers 7 bases. This CDR3 is built from 16 residues. Germline trimming cut 5 bases from V and 2 bases from J; bases unmatched to any gene: 12. Germline V gives CDR1 LNHDA, CDR2 SQIVND (reference sequence). CDR3 coding DNA: TGTGCCAGTAGTTCAGAGCGGGCTAGCGGAGCCTACGAGCAGTACTTC. Its protein is CASSSERASGAYEQYF.

This clonotype has a count of ten or more. V gene TRBV13 combines with J gene TRBJ1-1; D remains ambiguous. CDR3 length: 13 residues. The V and J ends lost 5 bases and 11 bases respectively, with 18 bases between them. Germline values: CDR1 PRHDT, CDR2 FYEKMQ (reference sequence). The CDR3 DNA follows: TGTGCCAGCAGCCCCCCGACGGAAGGACGGGCTTTCTTT. Encoded protein: CASSPPTEGRAFF.

This clonotype has more than one count but fewer than ten. The chain carries TRBV9 and TRBJ1-2, with a possible D match to TRBD1 (6 bases). V gave up 0 bases and J gave up 8 bases, with 17 bases separating them. CDR3 size: 15 residues. In germline, CDR1 is SGDLS, CDR2 YYNGEE. CDR3 DNA sequence: TGTGCCAGCAGCGTAGGCTTTGGGGGGGCGCGCGGCTACACCTTC. This translates into CASSVGFGGARGYTF.

For the CDR3, the DNA is TGCCGCTCCGAGACAGGGCAAGAGACCCAGTACTTC. Translating gives CRSETGQETQYF. The chain has TRBV20-1 and TRBJ2-5; 7 bases map to TRBD1. The CDR3 length is 12 residues. The germline CDR1 and CDR2 sequences are DFQATT and SNEGSKA (reference sequence).

CDR3 in DNA: TGTGCCAGCAGCCAAAGAGGGGGAGACTACAATGAGCAGTTCTTC. Residues: CASSQRGGDYNEQFF. The chain has TRBV7-9 and TRBJ2-1, with D possibly being TRBD1 (6 bases). CDR1 and CDR2 (germline): SEHNR, FQNEAQ (reference sequence). V was clipped by 5 bases and J by 3 bases, with 14 bases between them. CDR3 length equals 15 residues.

This clonotype appeared many times. The chain carries TRBV28 and TRBJ2-7; no reliable D call. CDR3 length: 12 residues. The V gene lost 4 bases and the J gene lost 1 base, with 5 bases spanning the gap. The V gene's germline CDR1 is MDHEN and CDR2 SYDVKM. The CDR3 loop is CASSWRSYEQYF. DNA for the CDR3: TGTGCCAGCAGTTGGCGTTCCTACGAGCAGTACTTC. The variable domain in full, completed from reference TRBV28 and TRBJ2-7, reads DVKVTQSSRYLVKRTGEKVFLECVQDMDHENMFWYRQDPGLGLRLIYFSYDVKMKEKGDIPEGYSVSREKKERFSLILESASTNQTSMYLCASSWRSYEQYFGPGTRLTVT.

This clonotype has at least ten counts. The V gene is TRBV28, the J gene TRBJ2-7; 7 positions match TRBD2. The ends lost 5 bases at V and 0 bases at J; junction bases unmatched: 7. CDR3 length equals 15 residues. From germline, CDR1 is MDHEN and CDR2 SYDVKM. DNA of the CDR3: TGTGCCAGCAGTCCCGGACTAGAGAGCTCCTACGAGCAGTACTTC. It is translated as CASSPGLESSYEQYF.

The sample holds many counts of this clonotype. The chain employs TRBV12-3 or TRBV12-4 and TRBJ2-2; possibly TRBD1 for D (5 bases). Trimming shortened V by 8 bases and J by 0 bases, and 10 bases separated the two germline ends. CDR3 length equals 14 residues. The CDR3 DNA follows: TGTGCCAGCCAGGACACCCCGAACACCGGGGAGCTGTTTTTT. Protein sequence: CASQDTPNTGELFF.

The CDR3 region is CASSLATEQFF. The CDR3 bases are TGTGCCAGCAGTCTAGCTACTGAGCAGTTCTTC. The chain combines TRBV6-1 with TRBJ2-1, with TRBD2 as a possible D gene (5 bases). Germline CDR1 MNHNS, CDR2 SASEGT. CDR3 size: 11 residues. Trimming shortened V by 5 bases and J by 9 bases, and 8 bases separated the two germline ends.

This clonotype was counted only a few times. Possible read error: a much larger clone is one base away. The chain is built from TRBV20-1 and TRBJ1-2; D is undetermined. Germline V gives CDR1 DFQATT, CDR2 SNEGSKA (reference sequence). The CDR3 contains 13 residues. V was trimmed by 6 bases and J by 12 bases, leaving 23 bases between them. The CDR3 DNA is TGCAGTGCAGGAGGTCGCACCCTGGAAGGCCACACCTTC. Translated: CSAGGRTLEGHTF.

The chain carries TRBV7-3 and TRBJ2-2; 7 nucleotides match TRBD1. CDR1 and CDR2 from the germline V gene are SGHTA and FQGTGA. CDR3 size: 15 residues. V dropped 5 bases and J dropped 1; count of bases not matched to a gene: 4. CDR3 nucleotides: TGTGCCAGCAGCCAGACAGGGCGGAACACCGGGGAGCTGTTTTTT. Protein product: CASSQTGRNTGELFF.